These 32 T cell receptor beta chains share one sample of origin, sequenced in a study of Tregs in tolerant kidney transplant recipients. Sequencing used immunoSEQ multiplex PCR; TCRdb keeps in-frame clones, though not all of them. In the table there are about 66,000 clones, over 85% of which are singletons. This sample comprised CD8+ T cells from blood, obtained before the transplant. The receptors stem from a human donor who received a combined kidney and bone marrow transplant.

The rearrangement uses TRBV7-3 and TRBJ2-5; a weak D match, TRBD1 (5 bases). The CDR3 runs to 14 residues. Germline CDR1 reads SGHTA; CDR2 reads FQGTGA. Trimming removed 5 bases from V and 1 base from J, with 11 bases in between. DNA of the CDR3: TGTGCCAGCAGCCTAGGGGTTTCCCAAGAGACCCAGTACTTC. Translating it yields CASSLGVSQETQYF.

V is TRBV5-1 and J is TRBJ2-7; no firm D call. V was clipped by 0 bases and J by 1 base, with 8 bases between them. Germline V lookup: CDR1 SGHRS, CDR2 YFSETQ. The CDR3 is 14 residues long. The CDR3 region has the DNA TGCGCCAGCAGCTTGGGCGCAGGATCCTACGAGCAGTACTTC. Translation gives CASSLGAGSYEQYF.

V usage is TRBV5-6 and J usage is TRBJ2-1, with 8 bases aligning to TRBD1. Germline V CDR1 and CDR2: SGHDT, YYEEEE. The CDR3 has 12 amino acids. Trimming took 9 bases from V and 7 from J; bases not matched to a gene: 6. CDR3 sequence reads: CATDRGGNEQFF. The CDR3 coding sequence is TGTGCCACTGACAGGGGTGGGAATGAGCAGTTCTTC.

This clone appeared once. This chain links TRBV7-9 with TRBJ2-2; TRBD2 agrees at 8 bases. Germline assignment: CDR1 SEHNR and CDR2 FQNEAQ (reference sequence). Trimming removed 3 bases from V and 5 bases from J; junction bases left unmatched: 11. The CDR3 is 17 amino acids. The CDR3 protein is CASSFLIGTSSTGELFF. CDR3 DNA sequence: TGTGCCAGCAGCTTTTTAATAGGGACTAGTTCTACCGGGGAGCTGTTTTTT.

J is TRBJ1-2 and V is TRBV9; 8 bases are shared with TRBD1. The CDR3 runs 13 residues. V lost 3 bases and J lost 6; bases outside the gene matches: 4. CDR1 and CDR2 (germline): SGDLS, YYNGEE. CDR3 sequence reads: CASSDGQGHGYTF. As DNA, the CDR3 is TGTGCCAGCAGCGACGGACAGGGTCATGGCTACACCTTC.

The chain couples TRBV19 to TRBJ2-4, with a possible D match to TRBD1 (6 bases). Germline assignment: CDR1 LNHDA and CDR2 SQIVND (reference sequence). CDR3 size: 14 residues. Trimming took 5 bases from V and 11 from J, leaving 19 bases between them. CDR3: CASSYGADRRFQYF. CDR3 DNA: TGTGCCAGTAGTTATGGAGCCGACAGGAGGTTTCAGTACTTC.

V usage is TRBV6-5 and J usage is TRBJ2-6; 9 bases agree with TRBD1. With V trimmed by 6 bases and J by 4 bases, 4 bases remained unmatched. There are 15 residues in the CDR3. The germline gives CDR1 MNHEY, CDR2 SVGAGI. The DNA of the CDR3 is TGTGCCAGCAGCTTACAGGGGGCCGGGGCCAACGTCCTGACTTTC. Translating it yields CASSLQGAGANVLTF.

V gene TRBV13 combines with J gene TRBJ2-3; 10 bases agree with TRBD2. The length of the CDR3 is 16 residues. CDR1 is PRHDT, CDR2 FYEKMQ, per germline (reference sequence). The V segment lost 4 bases and the J segment 4 bases; nucleotides outside the gene matches: 8. The CDR3 protein is CASSSPSSGSPDTQYF. CDR3 DNA sequence: TGTGCCAGCAGCTCCCCGTCTAGCGGGAGCCCAGATACGCAGTATTTT.

The chain recombines TRBV27 with TRBJ2-1; no clear D gene. CDR3 length equals 13 residues. The V end lost 0 bases, the J end lost 7 bases, and 7 bases lay between the germline ends. CDR1 MNHEY and CDR2 SMNVEV come from the germline V gene (reference sequence). CDR3 DNA sequence: TGTGCCAGCAGTTTATCAATCCAGAATGAGCAGTTCTTC. This gives the protein CASSLSIQNEQFF.

The chain links TRBV7-9 to TRBJ2-1; 7 nucleotides align to TRBD2. The CDR3 totals 16 residues. Germline assignment: CDR1 SEHNR and CDR2 FQNEAQ (reference sequence). Losses at the gene ends were 0 bases for V and 4 bases for J; bases not matched to a gene: 6. DNA for the CDR3: TGTGCCAGCAGCTTAGCGTTAACTAGCGTATACAATGAGCAGTTCTTC. Translated, it gives CASSLALTSVYNEQFF.

This chain joins TRBV5-4 and TRBJ2-1; TRBD1 is a possible D gene (6 bases). Looked up from germline, CDR1 is SGHNT and CDR2 is YYREEE (reference sequence). V lost 0 bases to trimming and J lost 5 bases, with 15 bases between them. The CDR3 has 16 residues. CDR3 coding DNA: TGTGCCAGCAGCTTGGGTGGGACCAGGGGCGACAATGAGCAGTTCTTC. This translates into CASSLGGTRGDNEQFF.

This clone appeared once. This sequence joins TRBV4-2 and TRBJ2-7; D might be TRBD1 (7 bases). Per germline, CDR1 LGHNA and CDR2 YNFKEQ. The CDR3 extends over 16 amino acids. Trimming stripped 3 bases from V and 1 base from J, with 16 bases between. The CDR3 protein is CASSQTTGTGSYEQYF. CDR3 coding DNA: TGTGCCAGCAGCCAGACGACAGGGACTGGGTCCTACGAGCAGTACTTC.

The chain recombines TRBV19 with TRBJ2-7; D is undetermined. The V and J ends lost 1 base and 0 bases respectively, with 4 bases between them. The germline CDR1 and CDR2 sequences are LNHDA and SQIVND (reference sequence). The CDR3 is made up of 13 amino acids. CDR3: CASSIASSYEQYF. CDR3 sequence (DNA): TGTGCCAGTAGTATAGCTAGCTCCTACGAGCAGTACTTC.

The CDR3: CAWSVGQGYQPQHF. In nucleotides, the CDR3 is TGTGCCTGGAGTGTTGGTCAGGGGTATCAGCCCCAGCATTTT. The V call is TRBV30, the J call TRBJ1-5, with D possibly TRBD1 on 6 matching bases. The V end lost 0 bases, the J end lost 5 bases, and 11 bases lay between the germline ends. The germline V gene encodes CDR1 GTSNPN and CDR2 SVGIG (reference sequence). This CDR3 comprises 14 residues.

The V and J genes are TRBV18 and TRBJ2-7; perhaps TRBD2 as D (6 bases). In germline, CDR1 is KGHSH, CDR2 LQKENI. The CDR3 length is 16 residues. Trimming stripped 0 bases from V and 2 bases from J, with 14 bases between. The CDR3 DNA follows: TGTGCCAGCTCACCACCTAAAAGGTCTAGCGCCTACGAGCAGTACTTC. The encoded protein is CASSPPKRSSAYEQYF.

The chain carries TRBV5-5 and TRBJ2-7, with no clear D. The V end was cut by 2 bases, the J end by 3 bases, with 6 bases between. The CDR3 has 12 amino acids. The V gene's germline CDR1 is SGHKS and CDR2 YYEKEE (reference sequence). CDR3 sequence reads: CASSLQSYEQYF. The CDR3 DNA reads TGTGCCAGCAGCTTACAGAGCTACGAGCAGTACTTC.

The chain couples TRBV4-3 to TRBJ2-7; D possibly corresponds to TRBD1 (5 bases). The CDR3 has 16 residues. V lost 2 bases and J 3 bases, leaving 17 bases between the germline ends. In germline, CDR1 is LGHNA, CDR2 YSLEER. The CDR3 reads CASSQKTTARHYEQYF. The CDR3 DNA reads TGCGCCAGCAGCCAAAAAACGACAGCCCGACACTACGAGCAGTACTTC.

The chain carries TRBV5-5 and TRBJ2-4, with 9 bases matching TRBD1. The CDR3 sequence is 16 residues long. Trimming removed 2 bases from V and 2 bases from J; junction bases left unmatched: 5. Per the germline V gene, CDR1 is SGHKS and CDR2 is YYEKEE (reference sequence). CDR3 nucleotide sequence: TGTGCCAGCAGCTTTACGGACAGGGGCACCAAAAACATTCAGTACTTC. As protein: CASSFTDRGTKNIQYF.

This clone has a single count. V is TRBV4-1 and J is TRBJ2-7; 9 bases fit TRBD1. The germline V gene encodes CDR1 MGHRA and CDR2 YSYEKL. This CDR3 region has 16 residues. V lost 1 base to trimming and J lost 5 bases; unmatched junction nucleotides: 9. The CDR3 region has the DNA TGCGCCAGCAGCCAAGCCCCGGGACAGGGCAATCACGAGCAGTACTTC. It encodes CASSQAPGQGNHEQYF.

This clone was detected ten times or more. This chain links TRBV5-4 with TRBJ2-3; 7 bases are a match to TRBD1. V was pared by 4 bases and J by 14 bases, with 10 bases of the junction left unmatched. This CDR3 is built from 12 residues. CDR1 and CDR2 from the germline V gene are SGHNT and YYREEE (reference sequence). CDR3 DNA: TGTGCCAGCAGCAATAAAGGGACAGCTCGGTATTTT. It yields the protein CASSNKGTARYF. The variable domain in full, with the rest retrieved from reference TRBV5-4 and TRBJ2-3, is ETGVTQSPTHLIKTRGQQVTLRCSSQSGHNTVSWYQQALGQGPQFIFQYYREEENGRGNFPPRFSGLQFPNYSSELNVNALELDDSALYLCASSNKGTARYFGPGTRLTVL.

The chain is built from TRBV27 and TRBJ1-5; D ambiguous. With 3 bases removed from V and 3 bases from J, the gap between germline ends came to 6 bases. The CDR3 loop spans 13 amino acids. The V gene's germline CDR1 is MNHEY and CDR2 SMNVEV (reference sequence). The CDR3 spells CASSLGYNQPQHF. The CDR3 DNA is TGTGCCAGCAGTTTGGGCTACAATCAGCCCCAGCATTTT.

This rearrangement joins TRBV29-1 to TRBJ2-5; D is ambiguous. The J call may be wrong; the DNA end is better matched by TRBJ2-7. CDR1 and CDR2 from the germline V gene are SQVTM and ANQGSEA. This CDR3 has 15 amino acids. The CDR3 is CSVKGSRLTTYEQYF. Written as DNA, the CDR3 is TGCAGCGTTAAAGGCTCTCGACTCACGACCTACGAGCAGTACTTC.

This clone was counted between two and nine times. This chain links TRBV7-3 with TRBJ2-7; 12 bases agree with TRBD2. The CDR3 totals 16 residues. The germline V gene has CDR1 SGHTA and CDR2 FQGTGA. The trim removed 5 bases at V and 5 bases at J, leaving 10 bases unmatched. CDR3 loop: CASSTSTSGRIHEQYF. In DNA, the CDR3 is TGTGCCAGCAGCACCTCGACTAGCGGGAGAATCCACGAGCAGTACTTC.

CDR3 loop: CASSPTGGEVDYGYTF. Written as DNA, the CDR3 is TGTGCCAGCAGTCCGACAGGGGGTGAGGTAGACTATGGCTACACCTTC. V gene TRBV28 combines with J gene TRBJ1-2; 9 bases line up with TRBD1. This CDR3 contains 16 residues. The germline CDR1 and CDR2 sequences are MDHEN and SYDVKM. With V trimmed by 5 bases and J by 3 bases, 10 bases remained unmatched.

V is TRBV7-6 and J is TRBJ1-5, with D perhaps matching TRBD1 (6 bases). CDR1 SGHVS and CDR2 FNYEAQ come from the germline V gene. The ends were cut back, 3 bases at V and 4 bases at J, with 13 bases in the middle. The CDR3 has 15 residues. The CDR3 loop reads CASSLGRGKNQPQHF. The CDR3 DNA sequence: TGTGCCAGCAGCTTGGGCAGGGGCAAGAATCAGCCCCAGCATTTT.

This sequence joins TRBV4-1 and TRBJ2-7; D possibly corresponds to TRBD1 (6 bases). CDR3 size: 12 residues. The germline V gene has CDR1 MGHRA and CDR2 YSYEKL. The ends were cut back, 2 bases at V and 6 bases at J, with 8 bases in the middle. CDR3 sequence: CASSQTGSEQYF. The DNA of the CDR3 is TGCGCCAGCAGCCAAACAGGGAGCGAGCAGTACTTC.

The chain couples TRBV2 to TRBJ2-7; 14 bases match TRBD2. The CDR3 length is 17 residues. Germline values: CDR1 SNHLY, CDR2 FYNNEI. J gave up 3 bases and V 2 bases, and 6 bases lay outside the gene matches. This CDR3 is CASSERTSGGLDYEQYF. The CDR3 bases are TGTGCCAGCAGTGAAAGGACTAGCGGGGGGTTGGACTACGAGCAGTACTTC.

The CDR3 is CASSLSSGSYGYTF. DNA of the CDR3: TGTGCCAGCAGCTTAAGTTCAGGCAGCTATGGCTACACCTTC. The chain uses TRBV13 and TRBJ1-2; D remains unclear. Germline V gene data show CDR1 as PRHDT and CDR2 as FYEKMQ (reference sequence). Trimming pared 2 bases from V and 4 bases from J, leaving 11 bases between. The CDR3 extends over 14 amino acids.

This clone was detected once. The V call is TRBV5-4, the J call TRBJ2-3; the D is unclear. The CDR3 runs 12 residues. The V end lost 2 bases, the J end lost 2 bases, and 3 bases lay between the germline ends. The germline gives CDR1 SGHNT, CDR2 YYREEE (reference sequence). The CDR3 DNA reads TGTGCCAGCAGCTTCTCCACAGATACGCAGTATTTT. Its translation: CASSFSTDTQYF.

V and J are TRBV6-5 and TRBJ2-1; 9 nucleotides line up with TRBD2. J gave up 4 bases and V 5 bases, and 6 bases lay outside the gene matches. Looked up from germline, CDR1 is MNHEY and CDR2 is SVGAGI. The CDR3 has 15 residues. CDR3: CASSRSSGEYNEQFF. The DNA for the CDR3 is TGTGCCAGCAGTAGATCTAGCGGGGAGTACAATGAGCAGTTCTTC.

The chain combines TRBV27 with TRBJ2-1, with unresolved D. The CDR3 totals 16 residues. V lost 2 bases to trimming and J lost 1 base, with 12 bases between them. Germline values: CDR1 MNHEY, CDR2 SMNVEV (reference sequence). In DNA form, the CDR3 reads TGTGCCAGCAGTTTAGCGCTCCTAGAGTCCTACAATGAGCAGTTCTTC. It yields the protein CASSLALLESYNEQFF.

V and J are TRBV4-1 and TRBJ2-5; 11 nucleotides match TRBD2. Germline V gene lookup returns CDR1 MGHRA and CDR2 YSYEKL. The CDR3 is 16 amino acids. J was trimmed by 1 base and V by 4 bases; bases with no gene match: 5. The CDR3 DNA follows: TGCGCCAGCAGCCTCCAGACTAGCGGGACCCAAGAGACCCAGTACTTC. Translation gives CASSLQTSGTQETQYF.